This paragraph covers one T cell receptor (beta chain) sequence. This receptor's antigen is unknown. The input lacks base qualities; no much larger clone sits a single base away. This specimen belongs to a study of cytomegalovirus exposure and HLA in healthy donors (dated by TCRdb to the late 2010s). The study in broad terms: According to a later analysis, one platform produced both the roughly 110 validation repertoires and the approximately 660 repertoires of the first cohort. The study combined high-throughput TCR immunosequencing, statistical association of individual TCRs with disease status, and machine learning to predict cytomegalovirus infection status. In addition to the first cohort of around 670 subjects, a separate validation cohort of 130 or so different subjects was used. The study aimed to test whether signatures of past pathogen exposure could be identified by cataloging public T cell receptors.

The donors belonged to the validation cohort of over a hundred subjects, which was separate from the approximately 700-subject first cohort. The germline V gene provides CDR1 MGHDK and CDR2 SYGVNS. Unmatched junction bases come to 0, with V trimmed by 6 bases and J by 4 bases. Taken from cysteine to phenylalanine, the CDR3 has 13 residues. The DNA shown is the 39-base CDR3, in frame from base 1. The method behind the library was the immunoSEQ multiplex PCR assay. Per the original workflow: To diagnose cytomegalovirus status from the catalog of TCR beta chain sequences, a statistical classification framework was built. Imported from immuneACCESS, the table was reduced by TCRdb to in-frame sequences with V and J called. These copies leave out some clones; in studies compared against another copy, an unresolved V gene accounts for under half, and the cause of the remainder is not known. V and J calls and clone size are given by that table; D and trimming were obtained from the DNA. Within this sample are approximately 160,000 clones, with approximately 87% of them counted one time only. 4.5% to 7% of the sample comes from the top ten.

The full study reports these points: In vitro tests confirmed that a few of the cytomegalovirus-associated TCR beta chains recognize cytomegalovirus antigens. A later analysis had no HLA typing for the validation cohort, so co-occurrence there was scored across all 130 or so repertoires. The study gave a list of around 170 TCR beta chains associated with cytomegalovirus. Most TCR sequences were seen in very few donors, while some public TCRs were found in many individuals. Subsequent analysis determined that TCRs grouped into clusters in the first cohort also showed a tendency toward co-occurrence across the roughly 120 validation repertoires, and roughly 95% of cluster scores exceeded 0. The classifier was reported to diagnose cytomegalovirus status with high specificity and sensitivity in both the original and validation cohorts. The authors suggested that the approach could potentially be generalized to other disease states and immunological phenotypes.

This sequence uses TRBV25-1 and TRBJ2-6; TRBD1 fits 7 bases in the junction. Specimen: PBMCs. The source is a woman in her twenties or thirties in good health and CMV-seronegative. The DNA sequence is TGTGCCAGCAGACAGGGGGGGGCCAACGTCCTGACTTTC. It encodes CASRQGGANVLTF.